The entry below gives a single TCR beta chain sequence along with its context. Antigen specificity is unknown. These data are taken from a study of cytomegalovirus exposure and HLA in healthy donors. Background on the study: Early on, a data release was issued that held roughly 80 million unique TCRs from HLA-typed donors. Falling in the Caucasian-associated ancestry cluster were 80% to 90% of about 400 genotyped donors.

In the PCR, 60 Vbeta and 13 Jbeta primers were used. Assay used: immunoSEQ multiplex PCR; TCRdb lists only in-frame clones, some missing. The sample contains 180,000 or so clones, around 80% of which appear only once. Notes on the study in general: It was reported that TCR beta sequences correctly inferred the HLA-A and HLA-B alleles for most subjects.

CDR3 length: 14 amino acids. V was trimmed by 6 bases and J by 0 bases, leaving 9 bases between them. CDR1 and CDR2 from the germline V gene are SGHAT and FQNNGV. Material: PBMCs. The rearrangement links TRBV11-2 to TRBJ2-1; perhaps TRBD2 as D (5 bases). This clonotype was sampled from a young man in good health and CMV-seronegative. In DNA form, the CDR3 reads TGTGCCAGCAGAGCGGAGGTCTCCTACAATGAGCAGTTCTTC. It codes for CASRAEVSYNEQFF. Filled out from reference TRBV11-2 and TRBJ2-1, the complete variable domain reads EAGVAQSPRYKIIEKRQSVAFWCNPISGHATLYWYQQILGQGPKLLIQFQNNGVVDDSQLPKDRFSAERLKGVDSTLKIQPAKLEDSAVYLCASRAEVSYNEQFFGPGTRLTVL.